What follows describes a single T cell receptor beta chain. Trimming cost V 4 bases and J 5 bases; bases outside gene matches: 11. Per germline, CDR1 SGHNT and CDR2 YYREEE (reference sequence). CDR3 length: 15 amino acids. The data stem from a study of control samples from healthy donors and cancer patients. The assay was immunoSEQ multiplex PCR, and TCRdb's table has in-frame clones only and misses some. The sample lists about 98,000 clones, about four fifths occurring once. The TCR sequence derives from a woman under 40 in good health. The sequencing input was blood. The rearrangement uses TRBV5-4 and TRBJ1-2; TRBD1 matches 7 bases. The CDR3 nucleotides read TGTGCCAGCAGCCTTTACGACAGGGATGGTTATGGCTACACCTTC. Its translation is CASSLYDRDGYGYTF.